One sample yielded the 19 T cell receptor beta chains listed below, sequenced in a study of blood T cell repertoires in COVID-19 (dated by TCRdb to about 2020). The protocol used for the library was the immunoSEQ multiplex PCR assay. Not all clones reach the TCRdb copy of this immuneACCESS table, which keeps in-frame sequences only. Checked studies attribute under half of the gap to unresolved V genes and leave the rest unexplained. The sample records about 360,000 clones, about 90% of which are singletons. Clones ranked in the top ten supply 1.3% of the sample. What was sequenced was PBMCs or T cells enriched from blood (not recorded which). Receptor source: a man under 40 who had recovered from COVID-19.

CDR3 sequence: CASSPPKGGGGKLFF. The DNA for the CDR3 is TGTGCCAGCAGCCCCCCCAAAGGGGGTGGTGGAAAACTGTTTTTT. The V gene is TRBV7-9, the J gene TRBJ1-4; D may be TRBD1 (6 bases). Looked up from germline, CDR1 is SEHNR and CDR2 is FQNEAQ (reference sequence). This CDR3 spans 15 amino acids. The V gene lost 5 bases and the J gene lost 10 bases, with 20 bases spanning the gap.

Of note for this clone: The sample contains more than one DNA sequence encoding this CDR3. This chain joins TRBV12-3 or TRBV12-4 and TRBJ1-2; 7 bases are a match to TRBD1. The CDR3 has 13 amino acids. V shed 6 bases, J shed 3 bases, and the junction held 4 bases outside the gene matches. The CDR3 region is CASRTGTDYGYTF. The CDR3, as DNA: TGTGCCAGCAGAACTGGGACAGACTATGGCTACACCTTC.

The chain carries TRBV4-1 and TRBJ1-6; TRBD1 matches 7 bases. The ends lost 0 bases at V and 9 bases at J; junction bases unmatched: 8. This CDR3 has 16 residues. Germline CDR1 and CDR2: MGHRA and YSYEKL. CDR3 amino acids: CASSQESTGVGSPLHF. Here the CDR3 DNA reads TGCGCCAGCAGCCAAGAAAGTACAGGGGTAGGTTCACCCCTCCACTTT.

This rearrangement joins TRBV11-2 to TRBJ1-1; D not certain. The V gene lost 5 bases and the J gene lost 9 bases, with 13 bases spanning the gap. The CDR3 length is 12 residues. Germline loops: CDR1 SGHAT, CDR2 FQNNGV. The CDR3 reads CASSLLAVQAFF. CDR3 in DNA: TGTGCCAGCAGCCTTCTAGCGGTACAAGCTTTCTTT.

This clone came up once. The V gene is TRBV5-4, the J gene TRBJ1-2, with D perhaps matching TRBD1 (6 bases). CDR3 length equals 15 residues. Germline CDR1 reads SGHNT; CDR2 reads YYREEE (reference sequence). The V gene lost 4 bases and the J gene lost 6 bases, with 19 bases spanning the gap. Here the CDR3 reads CASSAKKWTEHGYTF. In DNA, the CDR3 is TGTGCCAGCAGCGCCAAAAAATGGACAGAGCATGGCTACACCTTC.

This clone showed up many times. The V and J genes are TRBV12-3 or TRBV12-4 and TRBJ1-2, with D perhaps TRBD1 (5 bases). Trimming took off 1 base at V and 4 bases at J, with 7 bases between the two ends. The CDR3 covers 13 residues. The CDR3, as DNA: TGTGCCAGCAGTTTAGACAGGACCTATGGCTACACCTTC. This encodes CASSLDRTYGYTF.

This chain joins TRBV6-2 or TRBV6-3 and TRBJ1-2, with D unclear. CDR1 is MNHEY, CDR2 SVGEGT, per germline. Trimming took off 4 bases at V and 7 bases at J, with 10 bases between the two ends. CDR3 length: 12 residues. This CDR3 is CASSSARSGYTF. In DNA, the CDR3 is TGTGCCAGCAGTTCAGCGAGAAGTGGCTACACCTTC.

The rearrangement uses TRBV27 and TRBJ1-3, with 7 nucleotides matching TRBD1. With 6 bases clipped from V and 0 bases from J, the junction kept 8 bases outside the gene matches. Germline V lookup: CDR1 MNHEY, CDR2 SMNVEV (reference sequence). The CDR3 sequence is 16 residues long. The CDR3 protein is CASSPDRPSSGNTIYF. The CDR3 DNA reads TGTGCCAGCAGCCCGGACAGGCCCAGCTCTGGAAACACCATATATTTT.

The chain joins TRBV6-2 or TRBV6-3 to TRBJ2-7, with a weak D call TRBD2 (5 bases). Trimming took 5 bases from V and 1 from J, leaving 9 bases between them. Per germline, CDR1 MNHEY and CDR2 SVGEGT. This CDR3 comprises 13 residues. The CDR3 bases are TGTGCCAGCAGTACCGGGATTTCCTACGAGCAGTACTTC. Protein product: CASSTGISYEQYF.

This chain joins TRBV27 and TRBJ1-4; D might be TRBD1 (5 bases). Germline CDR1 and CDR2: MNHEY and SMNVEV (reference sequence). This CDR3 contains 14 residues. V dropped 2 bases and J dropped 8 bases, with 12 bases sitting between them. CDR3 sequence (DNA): TGTGCCAGCAGTTTAATCGGGGGGGACGAAAAACTGTTTTTT. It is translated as CASSLIGGDEKLFF.

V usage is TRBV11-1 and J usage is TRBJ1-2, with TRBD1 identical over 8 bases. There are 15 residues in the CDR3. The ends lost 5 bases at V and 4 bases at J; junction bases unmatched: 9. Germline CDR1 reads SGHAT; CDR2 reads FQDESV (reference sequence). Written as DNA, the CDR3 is TGTGCCAGCAGCCCCCGGACAGGGCAGAGCTATGGCTACACCTTC. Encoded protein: CASSPRTGQSYGYTF.

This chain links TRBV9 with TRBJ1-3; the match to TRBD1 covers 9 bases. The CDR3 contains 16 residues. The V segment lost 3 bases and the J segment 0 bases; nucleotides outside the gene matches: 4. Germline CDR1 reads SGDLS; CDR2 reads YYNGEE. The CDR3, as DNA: TGTGCCAGCAGCGGGGGACAGGGTGTCTCTGGAAACACCATATATTTT. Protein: CASSGGQGVSGNTIYF.

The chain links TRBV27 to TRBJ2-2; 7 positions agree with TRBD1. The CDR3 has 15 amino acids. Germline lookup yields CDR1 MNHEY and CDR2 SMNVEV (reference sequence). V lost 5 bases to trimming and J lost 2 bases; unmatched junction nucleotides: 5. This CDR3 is CASSSRDSNTGELFF. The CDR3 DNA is TGTGCCAGCAGTAGCCGGGACAGTAACACCGGGGAGCTGTTTTTT.

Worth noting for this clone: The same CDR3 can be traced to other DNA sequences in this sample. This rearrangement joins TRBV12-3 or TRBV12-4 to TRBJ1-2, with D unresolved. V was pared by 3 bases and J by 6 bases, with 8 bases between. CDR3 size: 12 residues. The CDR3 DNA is TGTGCCAGCAGTTTCGACTCAAATGGCTACACCTTC. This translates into CASSFDSNGYTF.

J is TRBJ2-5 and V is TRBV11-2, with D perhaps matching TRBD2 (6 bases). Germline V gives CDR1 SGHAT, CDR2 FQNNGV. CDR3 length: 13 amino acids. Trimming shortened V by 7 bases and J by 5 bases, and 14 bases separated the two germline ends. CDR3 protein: CASKLSGGETQYF. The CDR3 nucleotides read TGTGCCAGCAAACTTAGCGGCGGGGAGACCCAGTACTTC.

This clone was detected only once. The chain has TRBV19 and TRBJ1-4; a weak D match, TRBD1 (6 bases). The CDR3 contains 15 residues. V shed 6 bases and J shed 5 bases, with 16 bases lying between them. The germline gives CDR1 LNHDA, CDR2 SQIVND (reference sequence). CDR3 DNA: TGTGCCAGTAGGACCGAGGACAGCCCGAATGAAAAACTGTTTTTT. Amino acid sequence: CASRTEDSPNEKLFF.

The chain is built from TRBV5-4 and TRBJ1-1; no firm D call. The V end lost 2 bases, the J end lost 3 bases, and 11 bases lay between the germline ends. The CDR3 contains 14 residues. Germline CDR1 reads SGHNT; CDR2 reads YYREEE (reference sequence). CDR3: CASSFLAGHTEAFF. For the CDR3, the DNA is TGTGCCAGCAGCTTTCTGGCAGGCCACACTGAAGCTTTCTTT.

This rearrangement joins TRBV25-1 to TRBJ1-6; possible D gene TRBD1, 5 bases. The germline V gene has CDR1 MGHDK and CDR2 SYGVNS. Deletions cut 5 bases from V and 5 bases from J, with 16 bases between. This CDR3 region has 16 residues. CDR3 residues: CASSPEGRGDNSPLHF. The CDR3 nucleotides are TGTGCCAGCAGTCCCGAAGGGAGGGGAGATAATTCACCCCTCCACTTT.

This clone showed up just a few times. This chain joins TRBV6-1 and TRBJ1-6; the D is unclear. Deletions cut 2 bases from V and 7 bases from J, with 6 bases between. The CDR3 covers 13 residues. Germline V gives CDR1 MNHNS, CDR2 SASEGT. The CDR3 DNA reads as TGTGCCAGCAGTGAATACGGGAATTCACCCCTCCACTTT. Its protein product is CASSEYGNSPLHF.